These 10 T cell receptor beta chains originate from one sample sequenced in a study of blood T cells in healthy people across ages. A second PCR, run for roughly 7 to 11 cycles, used a sample-barcoded 5' primer plus a J-beta primer mix. TCRdb re-analysed the 5' RACE reads in MiXCR, keeping a single row per CDR3 protein. The data contain around 990,000 distinct CDR3 sequences, under 40% of them seen just once; the ten biggest clones take up around 14%. Sequencing was done on a sample of blood. These TCRs come from a man younger than 30 in good health.

This rearrangement joins TRBV20-1 to TRBJ1-6; D call uncertain. The CDR3 sequence is 14 residues long. Per the germline V gene, CDR1 is DFQATT and CDR2 is SNEGSKA (reference sequence). Trimming removed 6 bases at V and 4 bases at J, with 13 bases between. The CDR3, as DNA: TGCAGTGCCCCACAACGAGGGTATAATTCACCCCTCCACTTT. Residues: CSAPQRGYNSPLHF.

This clonotype was recorded a few times. The CDR3 DNA follows: TGTGCCAGCAGCTTATTAGCGGGGGGAGTACGGGAGCAGTACTTC. Translated, it gives CASSLLAGGVREQYF. The chain carries TRBV7-2 and TRBJ2-5, with 10 bases aligning to TRBD2. Trimming at V came to 2 bases and at J to 11 bases, leaving 11 bases not matched to a gene. There are 15 residues in the CDR3. Per the germline V gene, CDR1 is SGHTA and CDR2 is FQGNSA.

This rearrangement joins TRBV10-3 to TRBJ1-4, with 8 positions matching TRBD1. Germline values: CDR1 ENHRY, CDR2 SYGVKD. The ends lost 4 bases at V and 8 bases at J; junction bases unmatched: 6. The CDR3 loop spans 14 amino acids. The CDR3 loop reads CAISAQGGGEKLFF. CDR3 nucleotides: TGTGCCATCAGTGCACAGGGGGGAGGGGAAAAACTGTTTTTT.

The chain is built from TRBV20-1 and TRBJ1-1; TRBD1 aligns across 7 bases. J was trimmed by 2 bases and V by 1 base; bases with no gene match: 4. CDR1 and CDR2 from the germline V gene are DFQATT and SNEGSKA (reference sequence). The CDR3 consists of 14 residues. The CDR3 sequence: CSARGRDSNTEAFF. Written as DNA, the CDR3 is TGCAGTGCTAGAGGCCGGGACAGTAACACTGAAGCTTTCTTT.

Note on this clonotype: Because it lacks the conserved phenylalanine or tryptophan at the end, this CDR3 is likely a read error. This chain joins TRBV12-3 or TRBV12-4 and TRBJ2-3; no reliable D call. The V end lost 4 bases, the J end lost 0 bases, and 5 bases lay between the germline ends. The CDR3 is made up of 13 amino acids. The CDR3 DNA sequence: TGTGCCAGCAGTTGGGTCAGCACAGATACGCAGTATTCT. Residues: CASSWVSTDTQYS.

This chain connects TRBV18 to TRBJ2-4, with 9 nucleotides matching TRBD1. Unmatched junction bases numbered 6, after V lost 6 bases and J lost 6 bases. CDR1 is KGHSH, CDR2 LQKENI, per germline. The CDR3 runs 14 residues. The CDR3 sequence: CASSTGTGRNIQYF. In DNA, the CDR3 is TGTGCCAGCTCCACCGGGACAGGGAGAAACATTCAGTACTTC. The entire variable domain, with the rest obtained from reference TRBV18 and TRBJ2-4, is as follows: NAGVMQNPRHLVRRRGQEARLRCSPMKGHSHVYWYRQLPEEGLKFMVYLQKENIIDESGMPKERFSAEFPKEGPSILRIQQVVRGDSAAYFCASSTGTGRNIQYFGAGTRLSVL.

This clonotype was counted only a few times. The chain links TRBV7-2 to TRBJ1-1; 7 bases agree with TRBD1. The J segment lost 5 bases and the V segment lost 0 bases, leaving 6 bases of the junction unmatched. Germline V gives CDR1 SGHTA, CDR2 FQGNSA. The CDR3 runs to 15 residues. The CDR3 protein is CASSLAQGVMTEAFF. The CDR3 nucleotides read TGTGCCAGCAGCTTAGCCCAGGGGGTGATGACTGAAGCTTTCTTT. The full variable domain, in which reference TRBV7-2 and TRBJ1-1 provide the parts outside the CDR3, is GAGVSQSPSNKVTEKGKDVELRCDPISGHTALYWYRQSLGQGLEFLIYFQGNSAPDKSGLPSDRFSAERTGGSVSTLTIQRTQQEDSAVYLCASSLAQGVMTEAFFGQGTRLTVV.

The CDR3 region is CSARSRPYSNQPQHF. DNA of the CDR3: TGCAGTGCTAGATCCAGGCCCTATAGCAATCAGCCCCAGCATTTT. The chain couples TRBV20-1 to TRBJ1-5; D unclear. The CDR3 has 15 amino acids. The germline CDR1 and CDR2 sequences are DFQATT and SNEGSKA (reference sequence). The V end was cut by 2 bases, the J end by 0 bases, with 11 bases between.

This clonotype was counted a few times. The V gene is TRBV21-1, the J gene TRBJ2-7; the table's D call, TRBD1, was not checked against the DNA. TRBV21-1 is a listed pseudogene. The CDR3 loop spans 16 amino acids. Here the CDR3 DNA reads TGTGCCAGCAGCAAAGTAGTGACAGGGGGCTGGTACGAGCAGTACTTC. This codes for CASSKVVTGGWYEQYF.

In its sample, this clonotype was seen a few times. This chain connects TRBV20-1 to TRBJ1-2; TRBD1 aligns across 7 bases. V shed 1 base, J shed 5 bases, and the junction held 4 bases outside the gene matches. Germline V gene sequence: CDR1 DFQATT, CDR2 SNEGSKA (reference sequence). The CDR3 covers 13 residues. CDR3 sequence: CSARGGQQYGYTF. DNA of the CDR3: TGCAGTGCTAGAGGGGGACAGCAATATGGCTACACCTTC.